Below, 24 T cell receptor beta chains from the same sample are listed, as sequenced in a study of T cells in Graves' hyperthyroidism and ophthalmopathy. Using RNA transcripts as the source, TCR beta CDR3 regions were amplified. When the TCR CDR3 underwent first-round RT-PCR, the HTBI primer set was used. A single record per CDR3 protein comes from TCRdb applying MiXCR to the multiplex PCR reads. The sample holds about 280,000 distinct CDR3 sequences, about 25% seen once. The sequenced sample was blood. The receptors were gathered from a man aged 40-49 years with Graves' hyperthyroidism that later progressed to Graves' ophthalmopathy.

V is TRBV9 and J is TRBJ1-1; no reliable D call. This CDR3 has 14 amino acids. Germline CDR1 reads SGDLS; CDR2 reads YYNGEE. Trimming removed 0 bases from V and 0 bases from J, with 6 bases in between. The DNA for the CDR3 is TGTGCCAGCAGCGTAGCAGGTTTGAACACTGAAGCTTTCTTT. This encodes CASSVAGLNTEAFF.

Many counts were recorded for this clonotype. This sequence joins TRBV7-9 and TRBJ1-1; D gene unclear. This CDR3 has 14 residues. Germline loops: CDR1 SEHNR, CDR2 FQNEAQ (reference sequence). V lost 0 bases and J lost 4, with 9 bases in between. The CDR3 nucleotides are TGTGCCAGCAGCTTAGCGCATCGGGGCACTGAAGCTTTCTTT. Its translation is CASSLAHRGTEAFF.

The chain recombines TRBV28 with TRBJ1-2, with D maybe TRBD1 (5 bases). This CDR3 comprises 14 residues. Trimming took 7 bases from V and 0 from J, leaving 12 bases between them. The germline CDR1 and CDR2 sequences are MDHEN and SYDVKM. DNA for the CDR3: TGTGCCAGCACTGGGACCGATGCTAACTATGGCTACACCTTC. Translated: CASTGTDANYGYTF.

This clonotype has ten or more counts. The V call is TRBV6-5, the J call TRBJ1-2; weak D call: TRBD1 (5 bases). The CDR3 extends over 13 amino acids. Germline V gene sequence: CDR1 MNHEY, CDR2 SVGAGI. V dropped 6 bases and J dropped 10 bases, with 18 bases sitting between them. For the CDR3, the DNA is TGTGCCAGCAGCCCTGCGATTACAGGTTACTACACCTTC. Protein: CASSPAITGYYTF.

V gene TRBV11-2 combines with J gene TRBJ2-5, with D possibly being TRBD2 (5 bases). V lost 5 bases and J lost 2, with 12 bases in between. The CDR3 is 14 amino acids. From germline, CDR1 is SGHAT and CDR2 FQNNGV. CDR3 sequence: CASSPWGEQETQYF. DNA of the CDR3: TGTGCCAGCAGCCCATGGGGAGAGCAAGAGACCCAGTACTTC.

As regards this clonotype: A read error may produce the germline difference seen at one junction end. This chain joins TRBV28 and TRBJ2-7, with 10 bases that match TRBD2. The germline V gene has CDR1 MDHEN and CDR2 SYDVKM. The CDR3 extends over 15 amino acids. For the CDR3, the DNA is TGTGCCAGCAGTTTTGCTAGCGGGAGCCTCTACGGGCAGTACTTC. This codes for CASSFASGSLYGQYF.

Many counts were recorded for this clonotype. This rearrangement joins TRBV30 to TRBJ2-2; D might be TRBD1 or TRBD2, each matching 5 bases. CDR3 length: 14 residues. V was clipped by 0 bases and J by 7 bases, with 12 bases between them. Germline lookup yields CDR1 GTSNPN and CDR2 SVGIG (reference sequence). The CDR3 reads CAWSVGMGVGELFF. The DNA of the CDR3 is TGTGCCTGGAGTGTTGGCATGGGGGTCGGGGAGCTGTTTTTT.

The sample holds many counts of this clonotype. The chain has TRBV2 and TRBJ1-1, with TRBD1 identical over 7 bases. Germline CDR1 reads SNHLY; CDR2 reads FYNNEI. V trimming: 11 bases; J trimming: 0 bases; junction bases outside the gene matches: 12. The CDR3 is 15 amino acids. CDR3 loop: CAGQGTDEVNTEAFF. In DNA, the CDR3 is TGTGCCGGCCAAGGGACAGATGAGGTGAACACTGAAGCTTTCTTT.

Ten or more counts support this clonotype. The chain carries TRBV29-1 and TRBJ1-1; D is unresolved. The CDR3 sequence is 14 residues long. Trimming removed 6 bases at V and 5 bases at J, with 19 bases between. CDR1 is SQVTM and CDR2 is ANQGSEA in the germline V gene. The CDR3 loop is CSVPLRGGRTEAFF. CDR3 nucleotides: TGCAGCGTCCCTTTACGGGGTGGTCGGACTGAAGCTTTCTTT.

Ten or more counts support this clonotype. In DNA form, the CDR3 reads TGTGCCAGCAGTGATGGCGAGCAGTACTTC. This gives the protein CASSDGEQYF. The genes are TRBV2 and TRBJ2-7; D call uncertain. V lost 3 bases and J lost 6, with 3 bases in between. There are 10 residues in the CDR3. Germline CDR1 SNHLY, CDR2 FYNNEI.

This clonotype occurred a few times. V usage is TRBV6-5 and J usage is TRBJ2-7, with D uncertain. V lost 2 bases and J lost 0, with 11 bases in between. The CDR3 has 15 residues. Germline V gene lookup returns CDR1 MNHEY and CDR2 SVGAGI. The CDR3 region is CASSYDSALSYEQYF. CDR3 sequence (DNA): TGTGCCAGCAGTTACGACTCTGCGCTCTCCTACGAGCAGTACTTC.

This clonotype was observed many times. The chain joins TRBV28 to TRBJ2-6, with D perhaps matching TRBD1 or TRBD2 (6 bases each). The CDR3 is 14 amino acids. Trimming took off 6 bases at V and 4 bases at J, with 10 bases between the two ends. Germline V lookup: CDR1 MDHEN, CDR2 SYDVKM. The CDR3 spells CASRRGLGANVLTF. CDR3 nucleotides: TGTGCCAGCAGACGGGGGCTCGGGGCCAACGTCCTGACTTTC.

This clonotype was detected many times. The chain has TRBV13 and TRBJ2-7; a possible D gene is TRBD2 (6 bases). Trimming shortened V by 7 bases and J by 6 bases, and 16 bases separated the two germline ends. Germline CDR1 reads PRHDT; CDR2 reads FYEKMQ (reference sequence). This CDR3 spans 13 amino acids. The CDR3 DNA sequence: TGTGCCAGCACCCCACCCGGGACTGCCGAGCAGTACTTC. Translating gives CASTPPGTAEQYF.

This clonotype was observed a single time. The J gene is TRBJ2-7, the V gene TRBV12-3 or TRBV12-4; perhaps D is TRBD1 or TRBD2 (5 bases each). V was shortened by 3 bases and J by 5 bases, with 14 bases between the two germline ends. The CDR3 has 14 residues. The CDR3: CASSFTGAADEQYF. The CDR3 DNA reads TGTGCCAGCAGTTTCACCGGGGCCGCGGACGAGCAGTACTTC.

This clonotype appeared many times. The chain is built from TRBV29-1 and TRBJ1-3; D uncertain. V was clipped by 4 bases and J by 6 bases, with 13 bases between them. The germline V gene encodes CDR1 SQVTM and CDR2 ANQGSEA. This CDR3 contains 13 residues. The CDR3 loop reads CSVVAGEANTIYF. The CDR3 coding sequence is TGCAGCGTTGTTGCCGGGGAAGCAAACACCATATATTTT.

The CDR3 nucleotides are TGTGCCAGCAGTCAATCGGACAGGTTCCATGGCTACACCTTC. Its translation is CASSQSDRFHGYTF. The chain joins TRBV28 to TRBJ1-2; 7 bases are a match to TRBD1. Per germline, CDR1 MDHEN and CDR2 SYDVKM. V was clipped by 5 bases and J by 6 bases; unmatched bases: 9. The CDR3 covers 14 residues.

This clonotype was observed at least ten times. In DNA form, the CDR3 reads TGTGCCACCCGAGGGGCGGGAGAGAACGAGCAGTACTTC. Protein product: CATRGAGENEQYF. The J gene is TRBJ2-7, the V gene TRBV19; TRBD2 matches 7 bases. The CDR3 has 13 amino acids. From germline, CDR1 is LNHDA and CDR2 SQIVND (reference sequence). Germline trimming cut 10 bases from V and 5 bases from J; bases unmatched to any gene: 11.

This clonotype came up many times. The chain joins TRBV12-3 or TRBV12-4 to TRBJ2-7, with 10 bases fitting TRBD2. The length of the CDR3 is 16 residues. V lost 5 bases, J lost 5 bases, and 12 bases stayed unmatched. CDR3 in DNA: TGTGCCAGCAGTCCCCCCGCCGCTAGCGGGAGTGACGAGCAGTACTTC. It specifies CASSPPAASGSDEQYF.

The chain joins TRBV6-1 to TRBJ1-2; 7 bases are a match to TRBD1. The CDR3 extends over 13 amino acids. Germline lookup yields CDR1 MNHNS and CDR2 SASEGT. Trimming at V came to 6 bases and at J to 4 bases, leaving 5 bases not matched to a gene. DNA of the CDR3: TGTGCCAGCAGACCTCGACAGGGCTATGGCTACACCTTC. It yields the protein CASRPRQGYGYTF.

This clonotype appeared many times. V is TRBV6-1 and J is TRBJ1-1; perhaps TRBD1 as D (6 bases). V was pared by 0 bases and J by 10 bases, with 9 bases between. The CDR3 is made up of 12 amino acids. Germline CDR1 MNHNS, CDR2 SASEGT. The CDR3 DNA reads as TGTGCCAGCAGTGAAGCATCCAGGGGAGCTTTCTTT. This sequence encodes CASSEASRGAFF.

The V call is TRBV12-3 or TRBV12-4, the J call TRBJ1-1; possibly TRBD1 for D (6 bases). V was trimmed by 7 bases and J by 6 bases, leaving 15 bases between them. The CDR3 covers 13 residues. The CDR3 protein is CASNEAGAAEAFF. CDR3 nucleotides: TGTGCCAGCAACGAAGCGGGGGCCGCTGAAGCTTTCTTT.

In its sample, this clonotype was seen many times. The genes are TRBV5-1 and TRBJ1-2; perhaps TRBD1 as D (6 bases). V lost 0 bases and J lost 6, with 12 bases in between. CDR1 and CDR2 from the germline V gene are SGHRS and YFSETQ. This CDR3 region has 14 residues. The CDR3 loop is CASSLGTNRDGYTF. CDR3 nucleotides: TGCGCCAGCAGCTTGGGAACTAACAGGGATGGCTACACCTTC.

The V call is TRBV12-3 or TRBV12-4, the J call TRBJ1-1; no firm D call. This CDR3 spans 15 amino acids. Trimming removed 3 bases from V and 4 bases from J, with 15 bases in between. The CDR3 nucleotides are TGTGCCAGCAGTTTTTCGGTGGACTGGAGCACTGAAGCTTTCTTT. Protein sequence: CASSFSVDWSTEAFF.

This clonotype was seen ten or more times. This chain uses TRBV20-1 with TRBJ2-7, with TRBD1 matching over 7 bases. J was trimmed by 6 bases and V by 8 bases; bases with no gene match: 13. The CDR3 consists of 13 residues. Germline V gene lookup returns CDR1 DFQATT and CDR2 SNEGSKA (reference sequence). The CDR3 sequence: CSSYTGVAVEQYF. In DNA, the CDR3 is TGCAGTTCATATACAGGGGTTGCTGTCGAGCAGTACTTC.